This T cell receptor (beta chain) is from a study of blood T cell repertoires in COVID-19. Generated by immunoSEQ multiplex PCR, the TCRdb table keeps only in-frame clones and is missing some. The sample yields about 34,000 clones, around 84% seen once. CDR1 KGHSH and CDR2 LQKENI come from the germline V gene. V shed 2 bases and J 6 bases; nucleotides not matched to a gene: 6. This CDR3 comprises 16 residues. The clonotype comes from a human donor with acute or convalescent COVID-19. The donor label of this sample is uncertain. The chain couples TRBV18 to TRBJ1-6; 8 bases agree with TRBD1. Sequenced material: peripheral blood. The chain's CDR3 is CASSPSLDRANSPLHF. CDR3 nucleotide sequence: TGTGCCAGCTCACCATCCCTGGACAGGGCTAATTCACCCCTCCACTTT.